This T cell receptor beta chain came from a study of human T cells and chemical hapten exposure. This clonotype was picked up a small number of times. The antigen remains unidentified. Germline CDR1 and CDR2: MDHEN and SYDVKM. With 2 bases removed from V and 7 bases from J, the gap between germline ends came to 12 bases. This CDR3 contains 15 residues. Time point meaning: pre-sensitization, week 0. Specified treatment: therapeutic diphenylcyclopropenone sensitization with weekly scalp DPC. Prior to application of each patch test, blood was drawn. TCRdb used MiXCR to reprocess the RACE reads, holding one entry per CDR3 protein. The sample has about 120,000 distinct CDR3 sequences; about 14% are singletons. Study-wide findings and caveats: PT1 expanded TCR counts correlated positively with patch test score.

This sample comprised whole blood, obtained in connection with sensitization to the hapten diphenylcyclopropenone (DPC). The chain has TRBV28 and TRBJ1-6, with a possible D match to TRBD1 (5 bases). The TCR was taken from a woman aged 18-29 years with alopecia areata. Some clones in this sample may be carry-over from other donors' samples. The CDR3 region is CASSLRWGTNSPLHF. The CDR3, as DNA: TGTGCCAGCAGTTTACGGTGGGGGACGAATTCACCCCTCCACTTT.